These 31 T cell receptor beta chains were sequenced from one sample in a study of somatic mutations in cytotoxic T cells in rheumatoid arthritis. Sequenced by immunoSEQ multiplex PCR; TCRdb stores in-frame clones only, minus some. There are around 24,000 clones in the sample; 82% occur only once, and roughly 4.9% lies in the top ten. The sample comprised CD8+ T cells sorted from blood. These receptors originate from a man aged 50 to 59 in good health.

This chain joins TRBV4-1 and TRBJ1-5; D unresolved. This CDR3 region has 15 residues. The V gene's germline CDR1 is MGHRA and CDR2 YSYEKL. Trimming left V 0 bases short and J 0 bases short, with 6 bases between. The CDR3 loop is CASSQDHLSNQPQHF. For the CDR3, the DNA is TGCGCCAGCAGCCAAGATCATCTTAGCAATCAGCCCCAGCATTTT.

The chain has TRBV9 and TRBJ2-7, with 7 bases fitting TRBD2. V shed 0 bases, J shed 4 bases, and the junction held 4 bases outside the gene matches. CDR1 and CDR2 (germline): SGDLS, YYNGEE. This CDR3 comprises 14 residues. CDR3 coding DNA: TGTGCCAGCAGCGTAGATGGGGGAGGGTACGAGCAGTACTTC. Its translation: CASSVDGGGYEQYF.

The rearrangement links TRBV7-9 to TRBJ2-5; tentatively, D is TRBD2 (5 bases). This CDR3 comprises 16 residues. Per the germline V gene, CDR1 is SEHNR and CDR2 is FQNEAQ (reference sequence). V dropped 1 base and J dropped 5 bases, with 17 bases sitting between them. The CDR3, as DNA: TGTGCCAGCAGCTTAGATAATTCGGCAGAGCGGGAGACCCAGTACTTC. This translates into CASSLDNSAERETQYF.

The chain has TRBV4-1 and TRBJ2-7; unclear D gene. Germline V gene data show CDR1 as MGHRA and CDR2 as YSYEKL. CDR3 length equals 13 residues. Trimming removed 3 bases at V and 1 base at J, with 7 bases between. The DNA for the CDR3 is TGCGCCAGCAGCCACGATTTGTCCTACGAGCAGTACTTC. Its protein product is CASSHDLSYEQYF.

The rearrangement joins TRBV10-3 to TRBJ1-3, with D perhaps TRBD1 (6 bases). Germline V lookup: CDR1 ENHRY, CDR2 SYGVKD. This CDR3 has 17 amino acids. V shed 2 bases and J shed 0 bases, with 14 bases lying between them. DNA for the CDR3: TGTGCCATCAGTGAGCACCTAACAGGGCCCTCTGGAAACACCATATATTTT. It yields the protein CAISEHLTGPSGNTIYF.

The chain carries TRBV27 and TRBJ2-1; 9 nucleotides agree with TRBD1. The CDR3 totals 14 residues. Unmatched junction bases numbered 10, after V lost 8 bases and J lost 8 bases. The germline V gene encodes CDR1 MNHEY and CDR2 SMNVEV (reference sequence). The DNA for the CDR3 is TGTGCCAGCCGACCGGGACAGGGTCTGCATGAGCAGTTCTTC. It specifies CASRPGQGLHEQFF.

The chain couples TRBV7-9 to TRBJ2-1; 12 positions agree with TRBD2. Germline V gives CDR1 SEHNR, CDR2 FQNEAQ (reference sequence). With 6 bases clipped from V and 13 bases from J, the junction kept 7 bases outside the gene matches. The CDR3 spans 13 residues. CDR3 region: CASRTSGSWEQFF. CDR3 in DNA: TGTGCCAGCAGGACTAGCGGGAGTTGGGAACAGTTCTTC.

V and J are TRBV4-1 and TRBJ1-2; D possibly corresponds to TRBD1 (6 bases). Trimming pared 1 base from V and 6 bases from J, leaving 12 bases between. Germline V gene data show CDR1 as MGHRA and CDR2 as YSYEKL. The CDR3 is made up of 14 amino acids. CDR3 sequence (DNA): TGCGCCAGCAGCCAAGCAAACAGGGCGGATGGCTACACCTTC. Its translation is CASSQANRADGYTF.

Written as DNA, the CDR3 is TGTGCCAGCAGTTACTCTACGGGGGAGTTCTACAATGAGCAGTTCTTC. As protein: CASSYSTGEFYNEQFF. J is TRBJ2-1 and V is TRBV6-5; tentative D call: TRBD2 (6 bases). Trimming shortened V by 0 bases and J by 3 bases, and 12 bases separated the two germline ends. CDR3 length equals 16 residues. Germline V lookup: CDR1 MNHEY, CDR2 SVGAGI.

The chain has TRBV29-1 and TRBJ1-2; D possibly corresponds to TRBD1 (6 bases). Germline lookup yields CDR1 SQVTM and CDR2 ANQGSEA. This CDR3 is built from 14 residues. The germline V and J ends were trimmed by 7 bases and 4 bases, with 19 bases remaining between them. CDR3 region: CSAPAEGGAYGYTF. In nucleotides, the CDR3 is TGCAGCGCCCCGGCTGAGGGGGGCGCCTATGGCTACACCTTC.

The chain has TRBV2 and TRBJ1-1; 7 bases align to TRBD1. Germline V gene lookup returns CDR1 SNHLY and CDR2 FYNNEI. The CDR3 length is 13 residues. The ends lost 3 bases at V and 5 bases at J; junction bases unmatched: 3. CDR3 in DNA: TGTGCCAGCAGTGAGGACAGGTGGACTGAAGCTTTCTTT. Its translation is CASSEDRWTEAFF.

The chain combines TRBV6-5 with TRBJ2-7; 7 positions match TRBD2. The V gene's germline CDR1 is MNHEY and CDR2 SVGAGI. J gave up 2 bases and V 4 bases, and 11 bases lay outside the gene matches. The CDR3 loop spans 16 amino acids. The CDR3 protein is CASSFGAGEVTYEQYF. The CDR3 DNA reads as TGTGCCAGCAGTTTTGGGGCGGGAGAAGTTACCTACGAGCAGTACTTC.

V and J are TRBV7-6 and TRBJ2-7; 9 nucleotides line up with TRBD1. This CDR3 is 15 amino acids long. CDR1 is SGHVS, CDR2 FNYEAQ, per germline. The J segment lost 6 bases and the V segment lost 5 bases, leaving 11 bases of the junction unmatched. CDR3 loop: CASSGGPGQGGEQYF. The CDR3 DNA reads TGTGCCAGCAGCGGGGGTCCGGGACAGGGTGGCGAGCAGTACTTC.

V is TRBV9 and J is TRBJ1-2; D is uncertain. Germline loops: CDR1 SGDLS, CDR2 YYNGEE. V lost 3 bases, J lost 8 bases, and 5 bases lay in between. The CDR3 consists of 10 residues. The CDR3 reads CASSGRGYTF. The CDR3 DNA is TGTGCCAGCAGCGGCCGCGGCTACACCTTC.

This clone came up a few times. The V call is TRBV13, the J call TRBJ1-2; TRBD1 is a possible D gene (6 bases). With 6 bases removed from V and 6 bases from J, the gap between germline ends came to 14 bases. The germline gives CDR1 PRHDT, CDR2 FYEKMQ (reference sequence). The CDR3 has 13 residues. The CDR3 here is CASSPRGFDGYTF. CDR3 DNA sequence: TGTGCCAGCAGTCCAAGGGGGTTTGATGGCTACACCTTC.

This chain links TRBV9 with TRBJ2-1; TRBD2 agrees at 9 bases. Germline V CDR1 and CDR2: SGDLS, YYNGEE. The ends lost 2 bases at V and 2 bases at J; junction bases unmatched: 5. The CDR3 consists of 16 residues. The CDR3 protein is CASSVRRGGTYNEQFF. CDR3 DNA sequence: TGTGCCAGCAGCGTGAGGCGGGGGGGGACCTACAATGAGCAGTTCTTC.

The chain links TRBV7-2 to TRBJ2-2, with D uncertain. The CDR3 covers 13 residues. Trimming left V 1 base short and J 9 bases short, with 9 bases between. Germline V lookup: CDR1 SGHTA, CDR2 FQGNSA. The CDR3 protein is CASSLDWARELFF. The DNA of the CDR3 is TGTGCCAGCAGCTTAGATTGGGCCCGGGAGCTGTTTTTT.

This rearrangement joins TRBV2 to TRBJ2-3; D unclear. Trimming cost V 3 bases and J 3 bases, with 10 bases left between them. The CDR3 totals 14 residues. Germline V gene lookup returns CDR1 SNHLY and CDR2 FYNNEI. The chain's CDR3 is CASSDWKTTDTQYF. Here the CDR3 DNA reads TGTGCCAGCAGTGATTGGAAAACAACAGATACGCAGTATTTT.

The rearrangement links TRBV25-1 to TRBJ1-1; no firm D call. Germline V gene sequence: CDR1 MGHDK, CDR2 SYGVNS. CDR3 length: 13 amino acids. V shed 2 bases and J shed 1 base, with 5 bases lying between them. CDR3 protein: CASSERGNTEAFF. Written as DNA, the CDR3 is TGTGCCAGCAGTGAACGGGGGAACACTGAAGCTTTCTTT.

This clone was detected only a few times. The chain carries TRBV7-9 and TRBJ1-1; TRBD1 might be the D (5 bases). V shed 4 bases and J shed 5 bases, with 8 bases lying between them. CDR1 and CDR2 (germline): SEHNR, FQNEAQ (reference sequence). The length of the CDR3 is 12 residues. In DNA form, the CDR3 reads TGTGCCAGCAGCTCAGGGTGGACTGAAGCTTTCTTT. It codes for CASSSGWTEAFF. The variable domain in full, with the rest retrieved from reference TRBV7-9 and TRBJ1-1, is DTGVSQNPRHKITKRGQNVTFRCDPISEHNRLYWYRQTLGQGPEFLTYFQNEAQLEKSRLLSDRFSAERPKGSFSTLEIQRTEQGDSAMYLCASSSGWTEAFFGQGTRLTVV.

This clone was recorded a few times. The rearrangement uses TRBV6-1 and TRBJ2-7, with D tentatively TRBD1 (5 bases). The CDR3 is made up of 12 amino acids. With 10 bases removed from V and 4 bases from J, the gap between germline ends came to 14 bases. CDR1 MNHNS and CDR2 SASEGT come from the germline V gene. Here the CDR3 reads CATAQGAYEQYF. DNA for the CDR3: TGTGCCACCGCCCAAGGGGCGTACGAGCAGTACTTC.

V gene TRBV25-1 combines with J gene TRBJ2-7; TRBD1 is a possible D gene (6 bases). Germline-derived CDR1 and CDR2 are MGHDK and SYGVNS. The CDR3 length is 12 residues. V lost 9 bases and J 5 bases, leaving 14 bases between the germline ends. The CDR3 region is CARNDRLDEQYF. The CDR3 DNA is TGTGCCAGGAACGACAGGCTGGACGAGCAGTACTTC.

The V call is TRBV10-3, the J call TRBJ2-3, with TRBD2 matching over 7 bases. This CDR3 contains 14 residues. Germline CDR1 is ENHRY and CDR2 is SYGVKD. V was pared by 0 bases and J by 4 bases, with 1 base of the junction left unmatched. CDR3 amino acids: CAISESLAADTQYF. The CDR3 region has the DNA TGTGCCATCAGTGAGTCTCTAGCGGCAGATACGCAGTATTTT.

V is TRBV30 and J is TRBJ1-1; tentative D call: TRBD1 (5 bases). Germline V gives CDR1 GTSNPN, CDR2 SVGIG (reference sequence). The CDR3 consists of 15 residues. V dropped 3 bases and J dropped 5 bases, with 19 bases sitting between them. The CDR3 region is CAWSPPGRPGTEAFF. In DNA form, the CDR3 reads TGTGCCTGGAGCCCACCGGGACGCCCGGGTACTGAAGCTTTCTTT. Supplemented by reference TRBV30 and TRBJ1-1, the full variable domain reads SQTIHQWPATLVQPVGSPLSLECTVEGTSNPNLYWYRQAAGRGLQLLFYSVGIGQISSEVPQNLSASRPQDRQFILSSKKLLLSDSGFYLCAWSPPGRPGTEAFFGQGTRLTVV.

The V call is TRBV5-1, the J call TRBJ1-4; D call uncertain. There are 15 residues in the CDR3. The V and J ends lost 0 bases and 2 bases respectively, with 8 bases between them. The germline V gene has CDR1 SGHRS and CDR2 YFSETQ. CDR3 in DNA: TGCGCCAGCAGCTTGGACAGTTCTACTAATGAAAAACTGTTTTTT. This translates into CASSLDSSTNEKLFF.

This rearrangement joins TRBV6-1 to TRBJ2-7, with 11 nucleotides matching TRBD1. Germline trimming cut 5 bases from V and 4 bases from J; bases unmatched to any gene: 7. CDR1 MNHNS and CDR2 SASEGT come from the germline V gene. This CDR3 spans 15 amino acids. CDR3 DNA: TGTGCCAGCAGTCTACCGGGACAGGGGGAGTACGAGCAGTACTTC. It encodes CASSLPGQGEYEQYF.

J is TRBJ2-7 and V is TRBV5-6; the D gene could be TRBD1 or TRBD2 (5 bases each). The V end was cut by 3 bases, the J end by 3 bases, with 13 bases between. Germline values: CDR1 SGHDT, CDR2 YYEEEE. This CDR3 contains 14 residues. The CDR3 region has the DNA TGTGCCAGCAGCTCGGGACGGGGAAACTACGAGCAGTACTTC. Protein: CASSSGRGNYEQYF.

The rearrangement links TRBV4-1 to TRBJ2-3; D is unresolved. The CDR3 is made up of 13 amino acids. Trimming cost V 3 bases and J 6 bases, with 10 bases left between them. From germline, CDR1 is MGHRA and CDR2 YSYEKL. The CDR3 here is CASSQGLGDTQYF. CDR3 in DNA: TGCGCCAGCAGCCAGGGGTTAGGGGATACGCAGTATTTT.

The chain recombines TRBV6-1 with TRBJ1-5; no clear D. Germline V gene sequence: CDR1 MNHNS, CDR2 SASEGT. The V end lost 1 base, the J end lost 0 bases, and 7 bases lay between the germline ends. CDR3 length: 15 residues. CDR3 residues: CASSEVGYSNQPQHF. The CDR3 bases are TGTGCCAGCAGTGAAGTAGGCTATAGCAATCAGCCCCAGCATTTT.

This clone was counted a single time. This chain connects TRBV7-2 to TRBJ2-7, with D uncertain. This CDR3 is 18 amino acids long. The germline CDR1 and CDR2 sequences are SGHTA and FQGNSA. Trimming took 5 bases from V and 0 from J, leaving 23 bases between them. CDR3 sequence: CASSARPSVGRSSYEQYF. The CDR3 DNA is TGTGCCAGCAGCGCCCGTCCGTCCGTGGGCAGGAGCTCCTACGAGCAGTACTTC.

This CDR3 reads CASSASGSTDTQYF. The CDR3 DNA sequence: TGTGCCAGCAGCGCCTCGGGGTCCACAGATACGCAGTATTTT. The rearrangement joins TRBV9 to TRBJ2-3, with D possibly matching TRBD2 (5 bases). Germline loops: CDR1 SGDLS, CDR2 YYNGEE. V was shortened by 3 bases and J by 2 bases, with 10 bases between the two germline ends. The CDR3 is made up of 14 amino acids.